This entry describes one T cell receptor beta chain. The target antigen is unknown. The survey-level immunoSEQ assay was used. Clones were sequenced by immunoSEQ multiplex PCR, and TCRdb holds only the in-frame ones, with some missing. Found here are about 26,000 clones, 65% to 90% of them singletons; the top ten hold less than 0.35%. This sample was taken from a study of STAT5B mutations in CD4+ large granular lymphocyte leukemia. Study background: Healthy donors showed HLA-associated enrichment of the CDR3 'QG' motif. Study-wide results and limits: Main leukemic clonotypes were patient-specific, but approximately 25% appeared at low frequency elsewhere.

V gave up 2 bases and J gave up 1 base, with 8 bases separating them. Germline values: CDR1 SGHRS, CDR2 YFSETQ. This CDR3 is 14 amino acids long. Sequencing was performed on CD4+ T cells from blood buffy coats. The chain has TRBV5-1 and TRBJ2-3, with TRBD2 as a possible D gene (6 bases). The source is a human donor in good health. The CDR3 here is CASSFTGGTDTQYF. The DNA for the CDR3 is TGCGCCAGCAGCTTTACGGGAGGCACAGATACGCAGTATTTT.